The present TCR beta chain was sequenced within a study of blood T cell repertoires in COVID-19 (dated by TCRdb to 2018 to 2020). Study-level background: Samples covering the acute and convalescent phases of COVID-19 were provided by collaborators in the United States, Italy and Spain. The prospective study material was composed of cDNA or gDNA derived from T cells, B-cell-depleted T cells, or PBMCs. Where available, HLA class I and class II types were taken from metadata supplied by the sample provider and were not determined by assay-based typing. The dataset comprised deeply sampled blood TCRbeta repertoires from subjects exposed to, actively infected with, or recovered from COVID-19. Samples were obtained from the ongoing ImmuneRACE study (first 160 participants) and from over a thousand subjects provided by 6 global collaborators. A freely available public database, intended as a resource for researchers studying the immune response to SARS-CoV-2, is where the repertoires were released. The sample metadata nearly always contained a de-identified subject ID, COVID-19 status, age in years and sex. Overall study outcomes, separate from this receptor: The amount of clinical and demographic metadata varied by source and participant and was provided uncurated.

The collaborating institutions used their own protocols to collect whole blood in K2EDTA tubes. For TCRbeta analysis, collaborator samples were shipped as frozen whole blood, as isolated PBMCs, or as DNA extracted from either sample type. TCRbeta CDR3 regions were amplified from genomic DNA using the immunoSEQ Assay, a bias-controlled multiplex PCR. The original pipeline was this. The number of nucleated cells in each sample was estimated from the amplification of reference gene primers within the assay. To quantify the absolute abundance of each unique TCRbeta CDR3 rearrangement, sequence reads were collapsed and filtered. For each sample, productive Simpson clonality was calculated by taking the square root of Simpson's diversity index across productive rearrangements. TCRdb took this table from immuneACCESS and kept in-frame rearrangements with V and J called. Such tables lack part of the clones; where checked against another copy, unresolved V genes explain under half of the gap, and the rest is unexplained. The DNA gave D and trimming, while V, J and clone size come from that table. The sample table contains 350,000 to 450,000 clones; only one count was recorded for 85% of them. Jointly, the top ten make up roughly 3.6% of the sample.

Comments on this clone: Its antigen is not yet known. Base quality data are lacking; no much larger clone is found one base away.

Sequencing input: peripheral blood. The receptor was derived from a woman between 18 and 29 years old with acute or convalescent COVID-19.

CDR3 reads: CAPYRQVSRDSNQPQHF. The nucleotides are TGTGCCCCCTACAGACAGGTTAGCAGGGATAGCAATCAGCCCCAGCATTTT. This chain is built from TRBV15 and TRBJ1-5; TRBD1 is perhaps the D gene, given 6 matching bases. Looking up the germline V gene (reference sequence) yields CDR1 LNHNV and CDR2 YYDKDF. V is shortened by 11 bases, J by 0 bases, and the region joining them spans 23 bases. The CDR3 starts with the cysteine, ends with the phenylalanine, and has 17 residues. The sequence is cut down to CDR3 DNA, 51 bases in frame from base 1.